This TCR beta chain emerged from a study of shared clonotypes between healthy human individuals. Whole-study context: The composition of the donors was two women and a few men aged 18 to 49.

The CDR3 consists of 15 residues. V dropped 0 bases and J dropped 4 bases, with 11 bases sitting between them. Germline V gives CDR1 SGDLS, CDR2 YYNGEE. The repertoire was sequenced with immunoSEQ multiplex PCR; TCRdb's copy has only in-frame clones and lacks some. The profile shows a few million clones, approximately 90% of them singletons. This TCR was sampled from a man younger than 35 in good health. Some clones in this sample may be carry-over from other donors' samples. The V call is TRBV9, the J call TRBJ2-1; D ambiguous. Sequencing input: naive CD4+ T cells from PBMCs. Specified subset: CD45RA+ positively selected. The CDR3 is CASSVEARAYNEQFF. The CDR3 DNA follows: TGTGCCAGCAGCGTAGAGGCGAGAGCATACAATGAGCAGTTCTTC.